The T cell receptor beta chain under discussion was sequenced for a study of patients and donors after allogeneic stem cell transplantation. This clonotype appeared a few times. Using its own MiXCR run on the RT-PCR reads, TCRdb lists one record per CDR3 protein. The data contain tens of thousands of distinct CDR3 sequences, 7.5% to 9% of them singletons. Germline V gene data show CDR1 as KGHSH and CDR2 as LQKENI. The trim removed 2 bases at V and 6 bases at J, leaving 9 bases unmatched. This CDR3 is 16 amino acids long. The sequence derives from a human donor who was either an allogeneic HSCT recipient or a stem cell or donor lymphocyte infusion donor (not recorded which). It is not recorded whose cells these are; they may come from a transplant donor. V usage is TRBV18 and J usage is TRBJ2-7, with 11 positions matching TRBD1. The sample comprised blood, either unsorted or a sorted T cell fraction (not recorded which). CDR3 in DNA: TGTGCCAGCTCACCAGCTGGACAGGGGGCTTTCCGCGAGCAGTACTTC. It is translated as CASSPAGQGAFREQYF.